This TCR beta chain was retrieved from a study of blood T cell repertoires in COVID-19. On the study more broadly: The samples span acute and convalescent COVID-19 from the United States, Italy and Spain.

Germline V CDR1 and CDR2: ENHRY, SYGVKD. Deletions cut 6 bases from V and 0 bases from J, with 14 bases between. There are 15 residues in the CDR3. Profiled with immunoSEQ multiplex PCR; TCRdb holds only in-frame clones, not every one. In the table there are 25,000 to 35,000 clones, around 94% of which are singletons. Seattle researchers signed up patients amid active infection and tracked them longitudinally. J is TRBJ1-1 and V is TRBV10-3, with a tentative D call TRBD1 (6 bases). The specimen was peripheral blood. The clonotype originates from a woman between 65 and 79 years old with COVID-19, enrolled during active disease. The CDR3 DNA follows: TGTGCCATCAGATCCACAGGGAACATGAACACTGAAGCTTTCTTT. The encoded protein is CAIRSTGNMNTEAFF.